Following are 22 T cell receptor beta chains from one sample sequenced in a study of CD8+ T cells in alopecia areata. The treatment was: oral pan-JAK inhibitor, 5-10 mg twice daily. Reverse transcription of extracted RNA yielded cDNA, which provided the sequencing template. Only in-frame clones appear in the TCRdb table, and some are missing; sequencing was by immunoSEQ multiplex PCR. The table has about 200,000 clones, approximately 60% seen once. The source material was CD4+ T cells sorted from blood, sampled at week 4, from a patient treated with tofacitinib. These receptors came from a human donor with alopecia areata.

This clone was picked up one time. The chain uses TRBV25-1 and TRBJ2-7; D may be TRBD1 (6 bases). V shed 8 bases and J shed 4 bases, with 9 bases lying between them. This CDR3 contains 11 residues. Germline-derived CDR1 and CDR2 are MGHDK and SYGVNS. CDR3 nucleotide sequence: TGTGCCAGCTGTACAGGGTACGAGCAGTACTTC. Encoded protein: CASCTGYEQYF.

J is TRBJ2-7 and V is TRBV6-5, with D tentatively TRBD2 (6 bases). V lost 6 bases to trimming and J lost 3 bases, with 18 bases between them. Germline V gene lookup returns CDR1 MNHEY and CDR2 SVGAGI. This CDR3 is built from 15 residues. The CDR3 nucleotides read TGTGCCAGCAGGAGGACTACCGATAACAACTACGAGCAGTACTTC. Its translation is CASRRTTDNNYEQYF.

The chain recombines TRBV11-2 with TRBJ2-5; the D call may be TRBD1 or TRBD2 (6 bases each). The CDR3 consists of 14 residues. The V gene lost 5 bases and the J gene lost 6 bases, with 16 bases spanning the gap. Germline V lookup: CDR1 SGHAT, CDR2 FQNNGV. The CDR3, as DNA: TGTGCCAGCAGCGCCCAGGGGCGCGGGAAGACCCAGTACTTC. Amino acids: CASSAQGRGKTQYF.

This clone was counted between two and nine times. V usage is TRBV6-6 and J usage is TRBJ2-7; D is tentatively TRBD1 or TRBD2 (5 bases each). The CDR3 has 14 amino acids. V gave up 2 bases and J gave up 5 bases, with 13 bases separating them. CDR1 MNHNY and CDR2 SVGAGI come from the germline V gene (reference sequence). The CDR3 nucleotides are TGTGCCAGCAGTTACGGGGGTTTTCGGGACGAGCAGTACTTC. It translates to CASSYGGFRDEQYF.

In its sample, this clone was seen once. The chain links TRBV2 to TRBJ2-3; the match to TRBD1 covers 8 bases. Germline CDR1 SNHLY, CDR2 FYNNEI. Losses at the gene ends were 2 bases for V and 0 bases for J; bases not matched to a gene: 4. The CDR3 spans 16 residues. The CDR3 spells CASSERDRSSTDTQYF. The CDR3 DNA is TGTGCCAGCAGTGAACGGGACAGGTCTAGCACAGATACGCAGTATTTT.

The chain recombines TRBV9 with TRBJ2-1; D remains unclear. The V gene lost 0 bases and the J gene lost 5 bases, with 0 bases spanning the gap. The CDR3 is 11 amino acids. Germline CDR1 and CDR2: SGDLS and YYNGEE. The CDR3 DNA follows: TGTGCCAGCAGCGTAGACAATGAGCAGTTCTTC. Its protein product is CASSVDNEQFF.

The rearrangement uses TRBV5-4 and TRBJ2-3, with D perhaps matching TRBD1 (5 bases). V lost 2 bases, J lost 4 bases, and 14 bases lay in between. Germline V CDR1 and CDR2: SGHNT, YYREEE (reference sequence). The CDR3 contains 15 residues. This CDR3 reads CASSFPQGWADTQYF. CDR3 in DNA: TGTGCCAGCAGCTTCCCTCAGGGATGGGCAGATACGCAGTATTTT.

The gene calls are TRBV30 and TRBJ2-5; 10 nucleotides align to TRBD2. The CDR3 extends over 13 amino acids. Germline V gene lookup returns CDR1 GTSNPN and CDR2 SVGIG (reference sequence). J gave up 4 bases and V 4 bases, and 3 bases lay outside the gene matches. CDR3 residues: CAWTLAGRETQYF. The CDR3 coding sequence is TGTGCCTGGACACTAGCGGGGAGAGAGACCCAGTACTTC. Supplemented by reference TRBV30 and TRBJ2-5, the full variable domain reads SQTIHQWPATLVQPVGSPLSLECTVEGTSNPNLYWYRQAAGRGLQLLFYSVGIGQISSEVPQNLSASRPQDRQFILSSKKLLLSDSGFYLCAWTLAGRETQYFGPGTRLLVL.

This sequence joins TRBV30 and TRBJ1-5; possibly TRBD1 for D (5 bases). The V end was cut by 5 bases, the J end by 1 base, with 12 bases between. The germline V gene has CDR1 GTSNPN and CDR2 SVGIG (reference sequence). This CDR3 region has 14 residues. The DNA of the CDR3 is TGTGCCTGGCAGGGTAAGGGAAGCAATCAGCCCCAGCATTTT. Protein product: CAWQGKGSNQPQHF.

This clone was observed a handful of times. V and J are TRBV7-3 and TRBJ1-1, with D perhaps TRBD1 (6 bases). The CDR3 has 15 residues. The germline V and J ends were trimmed by 0 bases and 5 bases, with 13 bases remaining between them. Per germline, CDR1 SGHTA and CDR2 FQGTGA. The CDR3 loop reads CASSLTGQGSTEAFF. The CDR3 DNA follows: TGTGCCAGCAGCTTAACCGGGCAGGGGAGTACTGAAGCTTTCTTT. The whole variable domain, filled in from reference TRBV7-3 and TRBJ1-1, reads GAGVSQTPSNKVTEKGKYVELRCDPISGHTALYWYRQSLGQGPEFLIYFQGTGAADDSGLPNDRFFAVRPEGSVSTLKIQRTERGDSAVYLCASSLTGQGSTEAFFGQGTRLTVV.

The rearrangement joins TRBV5-1 to TRBJ1-5; D is unclear. The length of the CDR3 is 13 residues. With 5 bases removed from V and 4 bases from J, the gap between germline ends came to 10 bases. Germline CDR1 SGHRS, CDR2 YFSETQ. This chain's CDR3 is CASRIDGNQPQHF. CDR3 bases: TGCGCCAGCAGGATCGACGGTAATCAGCCCCAGCATTTT.

The CDR3 DNA reads as TGTGCCAGCACACGGACGGAGGGGTATGGCTACACCTTC. It is translated as CASTRTEGYGYTF. This chain connects TRBV25-1 to TRBJ1-2, with TRBD1 as a possible D gene (5 bases). This CDR3 has 13 residues. Germline loops: CDR1 MGHDK, CDR2 SYGVNS. The ends were cut back, 7 bases at V and 5 bases at J, with 14 bases in the middle.

The chain combines TRBV11-2 with TRBJ2-5; D gene ambiguous. Trimming left V 3 bases short and J 4 bases short, with 9 bases between. Germline V gene sequence: CDR1 SGHAT, CDR2 FQNNGV. This CDR3 is 13 amino acids long. The CDR3, as DNA: TGTGCCAGCAGCTTCGGGCAGAGAGAGACCCAGTACTTC. It specifies CASSFGQRETQYF.

The J gene is TRBJ1-2, the V gene TRBV2; the match to TRBD1 covers 7 bases. The germline gives CDR1 SNHLY, CDR2 FYNNEI. Losses at the gene ends were 3 bases for V and 6 bases for J; bases not matched to a gene: 4. This CDR3 is built from 13 residues. CDR3 sequence (DNA): TGTGCCAGCAGTGATCAGGGGGTGAATGGCTACACCTTC. Amino acid sequence: CASSDQGVNGYTF.

The chain has TRBV4-3 and TRBJ1-5; perhaps TRBD1 as D (6 bases). CDR1 and CDR2 from the germline V gene are LGHNA and YSLEER. V was pared by 3 bases and J by 5 bases, with 8 bases between. The CDR3 has 13 residues. The CDR3 loop reads CASSQDSDQPQHF. CDR3 DNA sequence: TGCGCCAGCAGCCAGGACAGTGATCAGCCCCAGCATTTT.

Only a few counts were recorded for this clone. Other DNA sequences in this sample translate to the same CDR3. The chain links TRBV29-1 to TRBJ2-3; D could derive from TRBD1 or TRBD2 (5 bases each). Germline V gene sequence: CDR1 SQVTM, CDR2 ANQGSEA. The CDR3 covers 14 residues. Trimming pared 1 base from V and 0 bases from J, leaving 8 bases between. CDR3 coding DNA: TGCAGCGTTGAAGGAGGGGCTAGCACAGATACGCAGTATTTT. This codes for CSVEGGASTDTQYF.

The chain employs TRBV5-1 and TRBJ2-5, with 11 positions matching TRBD2. CDR1 and CDR2 (germline): SGHRS, YFSETQ. The CDR3 is 14 amino acids. With V trimmed by 1 base and J by 5 bases, 1 base remained unmatched. CDR3 in DNA: TGCGCCAGCAGCTTGTCTAGCGGGGGGGAGACCCAGTACTTC. Amino acids: CASSLSSGGETQYF.

The genes are TRBV29-1 and TRBJ2-7; D is unresolved. The CDR3 runs 12 residues. Germline CDR1 reads SQVTM; CDR2 reads ANQGSEA. V was cut by 3 bases and J by 0 bases, with 6 bases left in between. The CDR3 region is CSVELSSYEQYF. In DNA, the CDR3 is TGCAGCGTTGAGTTGAGCTCCTACGAGCAGTACTTC.

This chain uses TRBV14 with TRBJ1-5; the D is unclear. The ends were cut back, 0 bases at V and 9 bases at J, with 9 bases in the middle. Germline V CDR1 and CDR2: SGHDN, FVKESK. The CDR3 has 13 residues. For the CDR3, the DNA is TGTGCCAGCAGCCAAGATTTAGAGGGGCCCCAGCATTTT. It yields the protein CASSQDLEGPQHF.

This chain joins TRBV23-1 and TRBJ2-7; 9 bases align to TRBD1. TRBV23-1 is sorted into the ORF group, with uncertain function. This CDR3 region has 16 residues. V lost 2 bases and J lost 2; bases outside the gene matches: 7. Written as DNA, the CDR3 is TGCGCCAGCAGTCAACACGGGACAGGGTTTACCTACGAGCAGTACTTC. Translation: CASSQHGTGFTYEQYF.

The chain couples TRBV25-1 to TRBJ1-1; D is ambiguous. CDR3 length: 13 amino acids. The germline V and J ends were trimmed by 5 bases and 5 bases, with 12 bases remaining between them. Germline loops: CDR1 MGHDK, CDR2 SYGVNS. The CDR3 DNA reads as TGTGCCAGCAGTATGAGGTGGGGTACTGAAGCTTTCTTT. Residues: CASSMRWGTEAFF.

This clone was recorded a few times. V gene TRBV6-1 combines with J gene TRBJ2-3; D not resolved. V lost 7 bases and J 0 bases, leaving 5 bases between the germline ends. The CDR3 covers 12 residues. CDR1 is MNHNS, CDR2 SASEGT, per germline. This CDR3 is CASKPSTDTQYF. The CDR3 DNA is TGTGCCAGCAAACCTAGCACAGATACGCAGTATTTT.